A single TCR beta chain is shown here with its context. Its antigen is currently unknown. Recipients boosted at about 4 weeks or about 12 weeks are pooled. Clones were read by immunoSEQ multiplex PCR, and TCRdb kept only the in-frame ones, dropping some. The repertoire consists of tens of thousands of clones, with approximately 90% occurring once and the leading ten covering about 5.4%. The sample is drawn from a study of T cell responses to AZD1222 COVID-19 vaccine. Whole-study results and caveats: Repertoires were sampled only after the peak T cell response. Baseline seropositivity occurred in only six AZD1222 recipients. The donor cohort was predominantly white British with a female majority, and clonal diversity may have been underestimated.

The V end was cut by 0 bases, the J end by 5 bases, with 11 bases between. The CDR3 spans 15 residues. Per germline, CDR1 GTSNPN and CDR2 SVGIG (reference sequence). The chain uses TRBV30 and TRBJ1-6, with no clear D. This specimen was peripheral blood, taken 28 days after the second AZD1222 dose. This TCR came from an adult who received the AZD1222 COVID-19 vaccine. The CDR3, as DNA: TGTGCCTGGAGTGTAAGGACTGATGATAATTCACCCCTCCACTTT. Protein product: CAWSVRTDDNSPLHF.